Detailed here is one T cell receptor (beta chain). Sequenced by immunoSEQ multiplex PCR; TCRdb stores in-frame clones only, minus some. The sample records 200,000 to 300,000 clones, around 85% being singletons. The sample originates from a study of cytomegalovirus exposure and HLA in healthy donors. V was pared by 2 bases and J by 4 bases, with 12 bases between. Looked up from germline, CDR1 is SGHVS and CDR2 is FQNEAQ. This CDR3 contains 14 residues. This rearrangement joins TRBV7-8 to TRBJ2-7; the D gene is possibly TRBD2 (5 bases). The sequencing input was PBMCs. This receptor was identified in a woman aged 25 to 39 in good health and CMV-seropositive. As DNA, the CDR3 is TGTGCCAGCAGCTTACAAGGACTCCGTTACGAGCAGTACTTC. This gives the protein CASSLQGLRYEQYF.